These T cell receptor beta chains were read from a single sample in a study of T cell repertoires in cytomegalovirus infection. These receptors' targets are unknown. TCRdb used MiXCR to reprocess the reads, holding one entry per CDR3 protein. The sample lists 75,000 to 100,000 distinct CDR3 sequences, 25% to 30% occurring once. The material sequenced was CD8+ T cells from cultured PBMCs, taken from culture after CMV antigen stimulation. The receptors shown here come from a human donor in good health (CMV status not recorded). Some clones in this sample may be carry-over from other donors' samples. Both conserved end residues are part of each CDR3. The order of the fields is CDR3 protein, V gene, D gene. D genes are given only for firm matches.

CDR3aa: CASSSRDFPLYNEQFF
v_gene: TRBV7-9
d_gene: NA

CDR3aa: CASRPSTGGPGDTQYF
v_gene: TRBV27
d_gene: TRBD2

CDR3aa: CASSASLGGRADTQYF
v_gene: TRBV6-1
d_gene: TRBD1

CDR3aa: CASSLAGGDHHNSPLHF
v_gene: TRBV7-6
d_gene: TRBD1

CDR3aa: CASRPAWGSPLHF
v_gene: TRBV7-2
d_gene: NA

CDR3aa: CSARDDSSYNSPLHF
v_gene: TRBV20-1
d_gene: NA

CDR3aa: CSSWTVYSNTEAFF
v_gene: TRBV29-1
d_gene: NA

CDR3aa: CSGLGTVLDGYTF
v_gene: TRBV29-1
d_gene: TRBD1

CDR3aa: CASSLLGNPSEQYF
v_gene: TRBV6-1
d_gene: NA

CDR3aa: CASSLRGGAGFNEQFF
v_gene: TRBV12-3/TRBV12-4
d_gene: TRBD2

CDR3aa: CSATLGGGRSKETQYF
v_gene: TRBV20-1
d_gene: NA

CDR3aa: CASSLVGHLEQYF
v_gene: TRBV5-6
d_gene: NA

CDR3aa: CASNKALQETQYF
v_gene: TRBV19
d_gene: NA

CDR3aa: CASSEGGQGDTEAFF
v_gene: TRBV2
d_gene: TRBD1

CDR3aa: CASSPTRLNQPQHF
v_gene: TRBV19
d_gene: NA

CDR3aa: CASSGLAYQETQYF
v_gene: TRBV19
d_gene: TRBD2

CDR3aa: CASSYYGQGSIYEQYF
v_gene: TRBV6-5
d_gene: NA

CDR3aa: CASSLGRYAAPENSTDTQYF
v_gene: TRBV5-4
d_gene: NA

CDR3aa: CASSSSSVVTEAFF
v_gene: TRBV11-2
d_gene: NA

CDR3aa: CSASRQGNTEAFF
v_gene: TRBV20-1
d_gene: TRBD1

CDR3aa: CASSPEGPFGEQYF
v_gene: TRBV7-9
d_gene: NA

CDR3aa: CASSLAGVNTGELFF
v_gene: TRBV12-3/TRBV12-4
d_gene: NA

CDR3aa: CASRGPADTQYF
v_gene: TRBV25-1
d_gene: NA

CDR3aa: CASSSGTSGYNEQFF
v_gene: TRBV7-3
d_gene: TRBD2

CDR3aa: CASSLWTSRPDTQYF
v_gene: TRBV7-9
d_gene: NA

CDR3aa: CASSFRNYGYTF
v_gene: TRBV28
d_gene: NA

CDR3aa: CASSYSDSQFADTQYF
v_gene: TRBV6-5
d_gene: NA

CDR3aa: CSRRPTRTEAFF
v_gene: TRBV29-1
d_gene: NA

CDR3aa: CASRLDRYNSPLHF
v_gene: TRBV12-3/TRBV12-4
d_gene: NA

CDR3aa: CAIGSPGGVFHGYTF
v_gene: TRBV10-3
d_gene: NA

CDR3aa: CASSNRPYRENTEAFF
v_gene: TRBV19
d_gene: NA

CDR3aa: CASTYSGRPYEQYF
v_gene: TRBV6-2/TRBV6-3
d_gene: NA

CDR3aa: CASRGQIYEQYF
v_gene: TRBV28
d_gene: NA

CDR3aa: CASSFIMTGGTDTQYF
v_gene: TRBV28
d_gene: TRBD1

CDR3aa: CASSTQGADGYTF
v_gene: TRBV7-9
d_gene: TRBD1

CDR3aa: CASGLVAVGQPNQPQHF
v_gene: TRBV12-5
d_gene: NA

CDR3aa: CASSSLLRRISEDPLHF
v_gene: TRBV7-8
d_gene: NA

CDR3aa: CASSQDISNYGYTF
v_gene: TRBV5-1
d_gene: NA

CDR3aa: CASSSDSQPQHF
v_gene: TRBV12-3/TRBV12-4
d_gene: NA

CDR3aa: CSALRVEQFF
v_gene: TRBV20-1
d_gene: NA

CDR3aa: CASSDGTSGDPSYEQYF
v_gene: TRBV19
d_gene: TRBD2

CDR3aa: CASSPPRTGINEQYF
v_gene: TRBV7-6
d_gene: TRBD1

CDR3aa: CASSQDPQVNTEAFF
v_gene: TRBV4-1
d_gene: NA

CDR3aa: CASSQVTGEGQPQHF
v_gene: TRBV4-1
d_gene: TRBD1

CDR3aa: CATRFPGGFNEQFF
v_gene: TRBV15
d_gene: TRBD2

CDR3aa: CASRPEWRVTLGNTIYF
v_gene: TRBV12-3/TRBV12-4
d_gene: NA

CDR3aa: CASSTTGFLDEQFF
v_gene: TRBV6-5
d_gene: TRBD1

CDR3aa: CASSLEYRRDYGYTF
v_gene: TRBV12-3/TRBV12-4
d_gene: NA

CDR3aa: CASLSAAGYEQYF
v_gene: TRBV28
d_gene: NA

CDR3aa: CASSEALVGGTDTQYF
v_gene: TRBV2
d_gene: NA